Each of the 28 T cell receptor delta chains below was sequenced from the same sample in a study of γδ T cells in repeated Plasmodium falciparum infection. TCRdb fed the multiplex PCR reads into CATT to redo clone calling. The sample includes over 90,000 delta-chain clones, 0.8% to 1% of them seen just once. Gammadelta T cells were flow-sorted from PBMC into Vgamma9/Vdelta2+ and Vdelta2-negative populations for bulk analysis. The source material was gamma-delta T cells from blood. The receptors derive from a pool of human donors (malaria-infected and uninfected, not separated).

The V gene call is TRDV2, and the J gene call is absent; TRDD3, as called in the table, went unchecked against the DNA. Germline V lookup: CDR1 GEAIGNYY, CDR2 EKD. This CDR3 contains 15 residues. The CDR3 loop reads CACDTVGDTLTAQFF. CDR3 DNA sequence: TGTGCCTGTGACACCGTGGGGGATACTTTGACAGCACAATTCTTC.

Many counts were recorded for this clone. The translation of this DNA and the TCRdb protein of a much larger clone differ at residue 15, probably owing to a read error; the protein shown here is translated from the DNA. This chain links TRDV1 with TRDJ1, with 9 positions matching TRDD3. The CDR3 runs to 18 residues. The V gene's germline CDR1 is TSWWSYY and CDR2 QGS. With V trimmed by 0 bases and J by 8 bases, 16 bases remained unmatched. The CDR3 region has the DNA TGTGCTCTTGGGGAACTATCCGGGGGGATACTCCCAGTGCTCAAACTCATCTTT. Translating gives CALGELSGGILPVLKLIF.

This clone was counted ten times or more. A much larger clone differs by one base, so this may be a read error. The gene calls are TRDV2 and TRDJ1; D gene ambiguous. The CDR3 is 13 amino acids. From germline, CDR1 is GEAIGNYY and CDR2 EKD. V lost 4 bases and J 8 bases, leaving 16 bases between the germline ends. CDR3 DNA sequence: TGTGCCTGTGATCACGGGACACGTGACAAACTCATCTTT. Protein: CACDHGTRDKLIF.

This clone has just a few counts. This likely came from a read error, as a far larger clone is one base away. Additional DNA sequences in this sample encode the identical CDR3. This chain links TRDV1 with TRDJ1; 8 bases align to TRDD3. No J segment appears in TCRdb, so it was assigned here by matching the sequence to germline. The CDR3 is made up of 20 amino acids. Germline V gene data show CDR1 as TSWWSYY and CDR2 as QGS. CDR3 amino acids: CALGEVPTGGLRPYTDKLIF. Written as DNA, the CDR3 is TGCGCTCTTGGGGAAGTTCCGACTGGGGGTCTACGCCCTTACACCGATAAACTCATCTTT.

This clone was detected many times. This chain uses TRDV2 with TRDJ1; tentative D call: TRDD3 (5 bases). TCRdb is silent on the J gene; assignment here came from matching the DNA to germline. The CDR3 spans 16 residues. Trimming cost V 3 bases and J 1 base, with 17 bases left between them. Germline CDR1 reads GEAIGNYY; CDR2 reads EKD. CDR3 protein: CACDEAGERSTDKLIF. For the CDR3, the DNA is TGTGCCTGTGACGAGGCAGGGGAGAGGTCCACCGATAAACTCATCTTT.

Regarding this clone: This DNA translates differently at residue 17 from the TCRdb protein, which is that of a much larger clone; a read error is likely, and the protein shown is the DNA's own translation. There is no J gene call, but TRDV1 is given as the V gene; the table's D call TRDD3 went unverified against the DNA. Germline loops: CDR1 TSWWSYY, CDR2 QGS. This CDR3 is 18 amino acids long. CDR3 bases: TGTGCTCTTGGGGACTTATGCCTGGGGGACCCTTACACCGATAAACTCACCTTT. Its translation is CALGDLCLGDPYTDKLTF.

About this clone: The mismatch at residue 20 between this DNA's translation and the TCRdb protein of a much larger clone likely reflects a read error; the protein shown is translated from the DNA. In nucleotides, the CDR3 is TGTGCTCTTGGGGAACGTTCCAAACCTTACCTCTGGGCGGTAAGGGGGGATACCAAACACACCGATAAACTCATCTTT. Translating gives CALGERSKPYLWAVRGDTKHTDKLIF. This chain joins TRDV1 and TRDJ1; TRDD3 aligns across 9 bases. TCRdb does not report a J gene; here it was assigned by matching the DNA to germline references. This CDR3 region has 26 residues. Trimming cost V 1 base and J 0 bases; bases outside gene matches: 33. Looked up from germline, CDR1 is TSWWSYY and CDR2 is QGS.

This clone was counted between two and nine times. TCRdb's entry gives the protein of a much larger clone, which mismatches this DNA's translation at residue 8, likely from a read error; the protein reported here is translated from the DNA. The chain carries TRDV2 and TRDJ1; D unclear. TCRdb gives no J gene; it was assigned here by matching the DNA to germline. CDR1 GEAIGNYY and CDR2 EKD come from the germline V gene. The CDR3 extends over 16 amino acids. Trimming stripped 0 bases from V and 0 bases from J, with 13 bases between. CDR3 bases: TGTGCCTGTGACACCCGTATCGTCCCGTACACCGATAAACTCATCTTT. The encoded protein is CACDTRIVPYTDKLIF.

This clone has only a few counts. TCRdb's protein, taken from a much larger clone, differs from this DNA's translation at residue 7, likely owing to a read error; the protein displayed comes from the DNA. The V gene is TRDV1, the J gene TRDJ1; 13 positions agree with TRDD3. The J gene, left out of TCRdb, was set here by checking the DNA against germline. CDR3 length: 24 residues. The J segment lost 1 base and the V segment lost 0 bases, leaving 23 bases of the junction unmatched. Germline loops: CDR1 TSWWSYY, CDR2 QGS. For the CDR3, the DNA is TGTGCTCTTGGGGAACTCTCCCAGGCCCCCAGTACTGGGGGATACGCTCCGTTCACCGATAAACTCATCTTT. Translating it yields CALGELSQAPSTGGYAPFTDKLIF.

As concerns this clone: For this DNA, TCRdb reports the protein of a much larger clone, which diverges at residue 6, most likely from a read error; the protein presented here is translated directly from the DNA. V is TRDV2 and J is TRDJ2; weak D call: TRDD3 (6 bases). In the absence of a J gene in TCRdb, the DNA was matched to germline to assign it here. Deletions cut 1 base from V and 2 bases from J, with 13 bases between. Germline assignment: CDR1 GEAIGNYY and CDR2 EKD. CDR3 length: 16 residues. CDR3 region: CACDTRDRRLTAQLFF. The CDR3 nucleotides read TGTGCCTGTGACACTCGGGATAGGCGGTTGACAGCACAACTCTTCTTT.

About this clone: The translation of this DNA and the TCRdb protein of a much larger clone differ at residue 6, probably owing to a read error; the protein shown here is translated from the DNA. This chain connects TRDV2 to TRDJ1; 12 positions match TRDD3. The J gene was missing in TCRdb and was found by matching the end of the DNA to germline. This CDR3 contains 19 residues. V was clipped by 3 bases and J by 7 bases; unmatched bases: 20. Germline V gene sequence: CDR1 GEAIGNYY, CDR2 EKD. CDR3 protein: CACDPQRPPLGDTRAKLIF. CDR3 nucleotides: TGTGCCTGTGACCCTCAAAGGCCCCCTCTGGGGGATACGCGGGCTAAACTCATCTTT.

There are a few counts of this clone. The protein given by TCRdb reflects a much larger clone and differs at residue 15 from this DNA's translation, likely from a read error; the protein shown is the DNA's translation. V gene TRDV1 combines with J gene TRDJ1; D perhaps matches TRDD3 (5 bases). CDR1 and CDR2 from the germline V gene are TSWWSYY and QGS. The CDR3 is 19 amino acids. Deletions cut 3 bases from V and 7 bases from J, with 30 bases between. The CDR3 loop reads CALGEPPGVIPQYAGKLIF. DNA of the CDR3: TGTGCTCTTGGGGAGCCGCCGGGGGTTATCCCCCAGTACGCCGGTAAACTCATCTTT.

Concerning this clone: The protein given by TCRdb reflects a much larger clone and differs at residue 21 from this DNA's translation, likely from a read error; the protein shown is the DNA's translation. The rearrangement links TRDV1 to TRDJ1; D possibly corresponds to TRDD2 (6 bases). In the absence of a J gene in TCRdb, the DNA was matched to germline to assign it here. Deletions cut 0 bases from V and 4 bases from J, with 45 bases between. This CDR3 comprises 26 residues. Germline-derived CDR1 and CDR2 are TSWWSYY and QGS. The CDR3 DNA sequence: TGTGCTCTTGGGGAACTGCGCGGCCTTCCCCAAGCATCAGGGACCTGTGTTACCCTGACCAACGATAAACTCATCTTT. This translates into CALGELRGLPQASGTCVTLTNDKLIF.

This clone was counted at least ten times. Since a far larger clone is one base different, this is likely a read error. At the DNA level, this CDR3 is encoded by other sequences in the same sample as well. The chain recombines TRDV2 with TRDJ1; D might be TRDD3 (5 bases). The J gene comes from matching the DNA to germline here; TCRdb lacks it. CDR1 is GEAIGNYY, CDR2 EKD, per germline. V lost 3 bases to trimming and J lost 0 bases, with 22 bases between them. The CDR3 has 18 residues. CDR3 DNA sequence: TGTGCCTGTGACGCAGTTTTAGGTGTGGGATCAAACACCGATAAACTCATCTTT. Protein: CACDAVLGVGSNTDKLIF.

This clone occurred many times. The amino acid sequence in TCRdb belongs to a much larger clone and departs from this DNA's translation at residue 7, likely a sequencing read error; the sequence shown is translated from the DNA. The rearrangement joins TRDV1 to TRDJ1; TRDD3 matches 8 bases. Germline V CDR1 and CDR2: TSWWSYY, QGS. CDR3 length equals 15 residues. The J segment lost 2 bases and the V segment lost 2 bases, leaving 4 bases of the junction unmatched. CDR3 amino acids: CALGEVGDTTDKLIF. In nucleotides, the CDR3 is TGTGCTCTTGGGGAAGTAGGGGATACAACCGATAAACTCATCTTT.

For this clone: With only one base between it and a far larger clone, this is likely a read error. This same CDR3 is encoded by further DNA sequences in the sample. The V and J genes are TRDV1 and TRDJ1; D perhaps matches TRDD3 (5 bases). The J gene is not listed in TCRdb, so it was assigned here from a DNA match to germline. The germline CDR1 and CDR2 sequences are TSWWSYY and QGS. The CDR3 has 16 amino acids. The CDR3 DNA reads as TGTGCTCTTGGGGAACGGGCCCGCTCATACGCCGACAAACTCATCTTT. It specifies CALGERARSYADKLIF.

A few counts support this clone. It is likely a read error: a sequence one base away is far more abundant. This CDR3 is also generated by other DNA sequences in the sample. V gene assignment gives TRDV2, but the J gene was left uncalled; the table assigns TRDD3, which was not confirmed against the DNA. CDR3 length equals 16 residues. Germline V gene lookup returns CDR1 GEAIGNYY and CDR2 EKD. The DNA of the CDR3 is TGTGCCTGTGACACGACTGGGGGATACGGTTCCCATAAGCTCATCTTT. Its protein product is CACDTTGGYGSHKLIF.

This clone was seen at least ten times. TCRdb lists the protein of a much larger clone for this DNA, which differs at residue 14, so this is likely a read error; the protein given here is translated from the DNA itself. V and J are TRDV2 and TRDJ1, with TRDD3 identical over 13 bases. The J gene, left out of TCRdb, was set here by checking the DNA against germline. The CDR3 has 20 residues. Per germline, CDR1 GEAIGNYY and CDR2 EKD. V lost 3 bases, J lost 7 bases, and 22 bases stayed unmatched. The CDR3 DNA follows: TGTGCCTGTGACCGTAATACTGGGGGATACGCTGAGAGGAAGTGCGGTAAACTCATCTTT. It translates to CACDRNTGGYAERKCGKLIF.

In the case of this clone: The TCRdb protein comes from a much larger clone and disagrees with this DNA's translation at residue 11, likely due to a read error; the protein given here is derived from the DNA. V gene TRDV2 combines with J gene TRDJ3, with 8 bases lining up with TRDD3. TCRdb offers no J gene call, so here the DNA was matched to germline to obtain one. V trimming: 0 bases; J trimming: 2 bases; junction bases outside the gene matches: 8. This CDR3 has 19 amino acids. Germline-derived CDR1 and CDR2 are GEAIGNYY and EKD. CDR3 bases: TGTGCCTGTGACACCGGCGGGATACGGGGACCCTGGGACACCCGACAGATGTTTTTC. It specifies CACDTGGIRGPWDTRQMFF.

This clone was recorded many times. This probably arose from a read error, given a far larger clone one base away. Different DNA sequences within this sample yield the same CDR3. CDR3 coding DNA: TGTGCCTGTGACCCGTTGGGGGATATGGACTACACCGATAAGCTCATCTTT. As protein: CACDPLGDMDYTDKLIF. The chain couples TRDV2 to TRDJ1; TRDD3 agrees at 9 bases. Germline lookup yields CDR1 GEAIGNYY and CDR2 EKD. The CDR3 loop spans 17 amino acids.

A word on this clone: A read error is possible here, since a much larger clone lies one base away. The same CDR3 can be traced to other DNA sequences in this sample. The chain recombines TRDV1 with TRDJ2; TRDD3 matches 7 bases. The J gene was not available in TCRdb and was assigned here by matching the DNA to germline segments. Per germline, CDR1 TSWWSYY and CDR2 QGS. There are 23 residues in the CDR3. CDR3 protein: CALGENPLTYWGPGGPLTAQLFF. CDR3 in DNA: TGTGCCCTTGGGGAAAATCCATTAACTTACTGGGGACCAGGGGGGCCTTTGACAGCACAACTCTTCTTT.

A word on this clone: The translation of this DNA and the TCRdb protein of a much larger clone differ at residue 10, probably owing to a read error; the protein shown here is translated from the DNA. V and J are TRDV2 and TRDJ1, with TRDD3 matching 9 bases. Assignment of the J gene here rests on matching the DNA to germline, because TCRdb gives none. Per germline, CDR1 GEAIGNYY and CDR2 EKD. The CDR3 totals 21 residues. Trimming at V came to 0 bases and at J to 0 bases, leaving 19 bases not matched to a gene. The CDR3 protein is CACDTVTGGHAERKDTDKLIF. Here the CDR3 DNA reads TGTGCCTGTGACACCGTTACTGGGGGACACGCCGAGCGGAAGGACACCGATAAACTCATCTTT.

This clone was counted a few times. Given a far larger clone just one base away, this is likely a sequencing read error. This specimen includes other DNA sequences encoding the same CDR3. This sequence joins TRDV1 and TRDJ1, with TRDD3 matching over 13 bases. In the absence of a J gene in TCRdb, the DNA was matched to germline to assign it here. With 2 bases clipped from V and 3 bases from J, the junction kept 21 bases outside the gene matches. The CDR3 loop spans 22 amino acids. CDR1 and CDR2 from the germline V gene are TSWWSYY and QGS. The CDR3 DNA sequence: TGTGCTCTTGGGGAAAGACTCGTTCCTCGGGTTACTGGGGGATACGCGTCCGATAAACTCATCTTT. This encodes CALGERLVPRVTGGYASDKLIF.

Only a few counts were recorded for this clone. A single base is all that separates this from a far larger clone, so a read error is likely. Distinct nucleotide sequences in the sample also encode this CDR3. The gene calls are TRDV2 and TRDJ2; TRDD3 agrees at 11 bases. As TCRdb names no J gene, one was assigned here on the basis of a DNA match to germline. CDR3 length: 18 residues. Germline CDR1 is GEAIGNYY and CDR2 is EKD. In DNA, the CDR3 is TGTGCCTGTGACACGAAGTGGGGGATACGGGGTTTGACAGCGCAACTCTTCTTT. Protein product: CACDTKWGIRGLTAQLFF.

This clone appeared many times. CDR3 coding DNA: TGTGCTCTTGGGGACCGGACCCACACCGATAAACTCATCTTT. Translated: CALGDRTHTDKLIF. The gene calls are TRDV1 and TRDJ1; D call uncertain. The J gene is absent in TCRdb and was assigned here via DNA matching to germline. This CDR3 has 14 amino acids. The germline V and J ends were trimmed by 3 bases and 0 bases, with 8 bases remaining between them. Germline CDR1 is TSWWSYY and CDR2 is QGS.

This clone occurred many times. Germline and junction disagree at one end, which may indicate a read error. The chain uses TRDV2 and TRDJ1; no clear D gene. The CDR3 is made up of 9 amino acids. CDR1 is GEAIGNYY and CDR2 is EKD in the germline V gene. The CDR3 bases are TGTGCCTGTGAGACGGGACTTCACTTT. Translating gives CACETGLHF.

This clone occurred a few times. The mismatch at residue 13 between this DNA's translation and the TCRdb protein of a much larger clone likely reflects a read error; the protein shown is translated from the DNA. This sequence joins TRDV1 and TRDJ1; D may be TRDD2 (9 bases). From germline, CDR1 is TSWWSYY and CDR2 QGS. The CDR3 covers 24 residues. Trimming removed 2 bases from V and 0 bases from J, with 37 bases in between. The CDR3 DNA follows: TGTGCTCTTGGGGAAAAGGTGAGCCCCTTCCTACTACAGTACTGGGGGCCGGACACCGATAAACTCATCTTT. Amino acids: CALGEKVSPFLLQYWGPDTDKLIF.

A few counts support this clone. This DNA's translation differs at residue 5 from TCRdb's protein, which comes from a much larger clone; a read error is likely, and the protein shown is translated from the DNA. The rearrangement links TRDV1 to TRDJ1; 9 bases line up with TRDD3. The J gene was missing in TCRdb and was found by matching the end of the DNA to germline. V was pared by 4 bases and J by 4 bases, with 28 bases of the junction left unmatched. Germline V gene sequence: CDR1 TSWWSYY, CDR2 QGS. This CDR3 is built from 22 residues. The CDR3 protein is CALGGLSYPKLLGDPRVDKLIF. DNA of the CDR3: TGTGCTCTTGGGGGACTTTCTTACCCCAAACTACTGGGGGACCCTAGGGTCGATAAACTCATCTTT.